The clone carrying this TCR beta chain was detected ten times or more. Its antigen is unknown. V lost 5 bases, J lost 7 bases, and 15 bases lay in between. The CDR3 is made up of 15 amino acids. Per the germline V gene, CDR1 is SEHNR and CDR2 is FQNEAQ (reference sequence). The data belong to a study of beta chain features in type 1 diabetes. Findings and limits, study-wide: A potential influence of HLA type upon TCRB rearrangement remained unresolved herein. A closer apparent resemblance between naive, central memory and Treg TCRB repertoires was seen in patients than in healthy donors.

Using CD45RO/CCR7/CD25/CD127/CD95/CD27, CD4+ naive, central memory, regulatory and stem cell-like memory cells were sorted. cDNA synthesis used the whole RNA isolate, giving expressed TCRB sequences. Assay used: immunoSEQ multiplex PCR; TCRdb lists only in-frame clones, some missing. The sample carries about 290,000 clones, roughly 8% recorded once. The rearrangement links TRBV7-9 to TRBJ1-6; D call uncertain. This clonotype was sampled from a woman aged 18-29 years in good health. The sample was central memory CD4+ T cells from blood. CDR3 region: CASSVGEGGNSPLHF. CDR3 coding DNA: TGTGCCAGCAGCGTCGGGGAGGGCGGGAATTCACCCCTCCACTTT.